A single T cell receptor beta chain is shown here with its context. What it binds is unknown. The sample originates from a study of STAT3 mutations in large granular lymphocyte leukemia. Study results and caveats: Some patients had persisting codominant clonotypes that could mask small clones. Suggested: STAT3 mutation was not the ancestral event for these clonal expansions. At least one immunodominant TCR beta clonotype appeared in every T-cell large granular lymphocyte leukemia patient.

Germline V gives CDR1 MDHEN, CDR2 SYDVKM. V lost 6 bases and J lost 1; bases outside the gene matches: 5. The CDR3 length is 14 residues. Each sample's TCRbeta library yielded on average roughly 42,000 productive templates. Sequencing was performed with immunoSEQ multiplex PCR; in TCRdb, only in-frame clones are kept and a portion is missing. The sample has about 6,000 clones; roughly 34% are singletons. The source of this sequence is a woman in her thirties or forties with T-cell large granular lymphocyte leukemia. Some clones in this sample may be carry-over from other donors' samples. The material sequenced was peripheral blood mononuclear cells. The chain has TRBV28 and TRBJ2-7; 8 bases map to TRBD1. The CDR3 DNA reads TGTGCCAGCAGGCGTACAGGGGGGTCCTACGAGCAGTACTTC. Translated, it gives CASRRTGGSYEQYF.